Ten or more counts support the clone carrying this TCR beta chain. The data are from a study of identical twins. One entry per CDR3 protein results from TCRdb running MiXCR on the 5' RACE reads. The sample has roughly 280,000 distinct CDR3 sequences; less than 9.5% are singletons. This CDR3 comprises 13 residues. Trimming stripped 2 bases from V and 3 bases from J, with 7 bases between. Looked up from germline, CDR1 is MNHEY and CDR2 is SVGAGI. The sample was also linked to a second study, of yellow fever vaccine responses in identical twins.

Input material: CD8+ T cells sorted from blood. The J gene is TRBJ1-2, the V gene TRBV6-5; D call uncertain. The sequence derives from a woman aged 18-29 years in good health. CDR3 bases: TGTGCCAGCAGTTACGGTGGGGACTATGGCTACACCTTC. As protein: CASSYGGDYGYTF.